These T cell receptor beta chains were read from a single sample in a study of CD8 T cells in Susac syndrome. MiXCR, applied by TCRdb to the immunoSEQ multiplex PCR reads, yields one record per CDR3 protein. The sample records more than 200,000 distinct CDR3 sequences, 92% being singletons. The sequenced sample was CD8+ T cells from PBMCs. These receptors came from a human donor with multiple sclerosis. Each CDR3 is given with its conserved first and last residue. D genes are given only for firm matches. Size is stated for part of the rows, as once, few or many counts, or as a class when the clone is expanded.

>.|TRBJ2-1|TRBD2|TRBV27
CASSRTSDYNEQFF
TGTGCCAGCAGTCGGACTAGCGACTACAATGAGCAGTTCTTC
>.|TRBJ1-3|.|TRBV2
CASTGWARSGNTIYF
TGTGCCAGCACCGGGTGGGCTCGTAGTGGGAACACCATATATTTT
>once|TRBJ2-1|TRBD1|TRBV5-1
CASSFGQGANEQFF
TGCGCCAGCAGCTTTGGGCAGGGGGCGAATGAGCAGTTCTTC
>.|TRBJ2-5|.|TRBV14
CASSQDLRETQYF
TGTGCCAGCAGCCAAGATCTGAGAGAGACCCAGTACTTC
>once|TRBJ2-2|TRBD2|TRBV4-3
CASSQPGLAGGDGTGELFF
TGCGCCAGCAGCCAACCGGGACTAGCGGGAGGGGATGGCACCGGGGAGCTGTTTTTT
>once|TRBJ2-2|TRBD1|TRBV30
CAWSTIGQGSGELFF
TGTGCCTGGAGTACTATCGGACAGGGATCCGGGGAGCTGTTTTTT
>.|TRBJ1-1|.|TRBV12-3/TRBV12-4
CATIAGGVAEAFF
TGTGCCACCATAGCGGGGGGAGTAGCTGAAGCTTTCTTT
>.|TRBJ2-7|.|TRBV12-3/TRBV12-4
CASRLGPYEQYF
TGTGCCAGCAGGCTGGGCCCTTACGAGCAGTACTTC
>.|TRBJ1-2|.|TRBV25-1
CASSASFTNYGYTF
TGTGCCAGCAGTGCTAGCTTTACTAACTATGGCTACACCTTC
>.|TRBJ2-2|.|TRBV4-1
CASSQNRRELFF
TGCGCCAGCAGCCAAAACCGACGCGAGCTGTTTTTT
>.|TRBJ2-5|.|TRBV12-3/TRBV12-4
CASATSLVETQYF
TGTGCCAGCGCTACTAGTTTGGTGGAGACCCAGTACTTC
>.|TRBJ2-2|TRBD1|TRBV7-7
CASSPGTGPNTGELFF
TGTGCTAGCAGCCCTGGGACAGGGCCGAACACCGGGGAGCTGTTTTTT
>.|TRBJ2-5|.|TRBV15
CATSRDIVRGTQYF
TGTGCCACCAGCAGAGATATCGTCAGGGGGACCCAGTACTTC
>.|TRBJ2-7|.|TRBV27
CASSSGLSYEQYF
TGTGCCAGCAGTTCGGGACTGAGCTACGAGCAGTACTTC
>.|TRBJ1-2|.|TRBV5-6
CASSSEGGDYGYTF
TGTGCCAGCAGCTCAGAAGGGGGGGACTATGGCTACACCTTC
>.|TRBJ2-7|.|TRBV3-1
CASSQDWGSRGYEQYF
TGTGCCAGCAGCCAAGACTGGGGCTCAAGGGGATACGAGCAGTACTTC
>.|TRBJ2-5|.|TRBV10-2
CASSERETQYF
TGCGCCAGCAGTGAGCGGGAGACCCAGTACTTC
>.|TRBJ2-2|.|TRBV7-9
CASSPRGSGYIANTGELFF
TGTGCCAGCAGTCCCCGGGGTAGCGGCTACATCGCGAACACCGGGGAGCTGTTTTTT
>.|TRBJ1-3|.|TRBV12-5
CASGGENTIYF
TGTGCTAGTGGAGGGGAAAACACCATATATTTT
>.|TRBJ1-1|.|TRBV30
CAWSPGSAGFTEAFF
TGTGCCTGGAGTCCCGGATCGGCAGGGTTCACTGAAGCTTTCTTT
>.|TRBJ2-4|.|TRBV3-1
CASSQDGWPDKNIQYF
TGTGCCAGCAGCCAAGATGGTTGGCCCGACAAAAACATTCAGTACTTC
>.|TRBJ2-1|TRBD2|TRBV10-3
CAISALAGGSYNEQFF
TGTGCCATCAGCGCACTAGCGGGAGGGTCTTACAATGAGCAGTTCTTC
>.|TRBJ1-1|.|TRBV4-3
CASSQDPGSEAFF
TGCGCCAGCAGCCAAGATCCCGGGTCTGAAGCTTTCTTT
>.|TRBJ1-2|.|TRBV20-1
CSGRTAEGYTF
TGCAGTGGCAGGACGGCGGAGGGCTACACCTTC
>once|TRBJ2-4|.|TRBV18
CASSPEGWLAKNIQYF
TGTGCCAGCTCACCCGAGGGTTGGCTAGCCAAAAACATTCAGTACTTC
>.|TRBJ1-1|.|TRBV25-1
CASSDHGRFAFF
TGTGCCAGCAGTGACCATGGCAGGTTTGCTTTCTTT
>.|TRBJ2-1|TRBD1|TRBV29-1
CSVLGQGNEQFF
TGCAGCGTCCTAGGACAGGGGAATGAGCAGTTCTTC
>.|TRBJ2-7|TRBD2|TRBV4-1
CASSQDGGLAGGAYEQYF
TGCGCCAGCAGCCAAGACGGTGGCTTAGCGGGAGGCGCCTACGAGCAGTACTTC